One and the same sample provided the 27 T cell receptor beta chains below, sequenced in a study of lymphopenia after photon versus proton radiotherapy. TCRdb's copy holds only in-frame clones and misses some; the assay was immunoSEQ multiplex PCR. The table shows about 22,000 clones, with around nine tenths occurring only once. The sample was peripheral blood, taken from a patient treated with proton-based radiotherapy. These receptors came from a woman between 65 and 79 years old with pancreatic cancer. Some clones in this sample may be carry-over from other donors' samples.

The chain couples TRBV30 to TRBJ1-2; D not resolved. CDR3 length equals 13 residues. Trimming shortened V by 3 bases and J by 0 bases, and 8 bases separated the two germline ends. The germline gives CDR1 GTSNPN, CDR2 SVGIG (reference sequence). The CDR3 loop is CAWSGRANYGYTF. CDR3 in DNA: TGTGCCTGGAGCGGGAGAGCTAACTATGGCTACACCTTC.

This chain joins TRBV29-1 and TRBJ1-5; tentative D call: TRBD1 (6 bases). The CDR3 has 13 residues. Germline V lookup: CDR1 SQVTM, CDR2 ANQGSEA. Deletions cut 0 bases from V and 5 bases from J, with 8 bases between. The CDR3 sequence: CSVEEDRYQPQHF. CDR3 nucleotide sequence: TGCAGCGTTGAAGAAGACAGGTATCAGCCCCAGCATTTT.

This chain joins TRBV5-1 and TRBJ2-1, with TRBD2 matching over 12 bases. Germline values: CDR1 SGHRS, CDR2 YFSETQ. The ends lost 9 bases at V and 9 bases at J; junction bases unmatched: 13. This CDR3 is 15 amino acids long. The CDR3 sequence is CATSKTSGSQIEQFF. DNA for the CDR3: TGCGCCACCTCTAAGACTAGCGGGAGTCAGATTGAGCAGTTCTTC.

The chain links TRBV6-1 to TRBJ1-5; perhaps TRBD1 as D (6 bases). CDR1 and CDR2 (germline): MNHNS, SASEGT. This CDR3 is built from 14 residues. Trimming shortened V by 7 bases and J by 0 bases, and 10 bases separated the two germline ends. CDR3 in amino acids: CASIAGDSNQPQHF. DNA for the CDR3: TGTGCCAGCATTGCAGGGGATAGCAATCAGCCCCAGCATTTT.

The DNA of the CDR3 is TGTGCCAGCAGCTTGGAGTGGGACAGGAACACTGAAGCTTTCTTT. Protein product: CASSLEWDRNTEAFF. The chain is built from TRBV5-6 and TRBJ1-1; 7 bases map to TRBD1. The V and J ends lost 0 bases and 1 base, in that order; junction bases with no gene match: 3. Germline CDR1 is SGHDT and CDR2 is YYEEEE. The CDR3 totals 15 residues.

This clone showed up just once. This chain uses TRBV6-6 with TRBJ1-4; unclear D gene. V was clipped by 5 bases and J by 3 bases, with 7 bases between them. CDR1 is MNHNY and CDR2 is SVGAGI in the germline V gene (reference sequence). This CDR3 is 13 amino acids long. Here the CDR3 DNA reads TGTGCCAGCAGTCCGTGGTCTAATGAAAAACTGTTTTTT. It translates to CASSPWSNEKLFF.

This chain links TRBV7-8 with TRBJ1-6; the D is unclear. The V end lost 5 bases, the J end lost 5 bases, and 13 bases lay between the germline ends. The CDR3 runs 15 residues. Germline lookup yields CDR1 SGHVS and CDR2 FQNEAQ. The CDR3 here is CASSRREGDNSPLHF. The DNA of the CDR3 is TGTGCCAGCAGCCGACGCGAGGGTGATAATTCACCCCTCCACTTT.

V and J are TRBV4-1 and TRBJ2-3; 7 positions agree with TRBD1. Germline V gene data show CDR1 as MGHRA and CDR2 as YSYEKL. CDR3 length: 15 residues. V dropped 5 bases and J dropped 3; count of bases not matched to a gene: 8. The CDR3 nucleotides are TGCGCCAGCAGCTTAGGCAGGGGGACAACAGATACGCAGTATTTT. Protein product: CASSLGRGTTDTQYF.

The CDR3 is CASSYSPGGFDGYTF. In DNA, the CDR3 is TGTGCCAGCAGTTACAGCCCAGGCGGGTTTGATGGCTACACCTTC. V usage is TRBV6-5 and J usage is TRBJ1-2; no definite D call. Germline-derived CDR1 and CDR2 are MNHEY and SVGAGI. The CDR3 totals 15 residues. The V end was cut by 2 bases, the J end by 6 bases, with 16 bases between.

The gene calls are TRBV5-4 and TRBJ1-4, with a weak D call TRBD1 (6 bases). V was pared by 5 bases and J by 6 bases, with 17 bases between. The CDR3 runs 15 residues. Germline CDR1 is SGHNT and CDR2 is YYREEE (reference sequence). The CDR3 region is CASSFGGRPDEKLFF. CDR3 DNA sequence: TGTGCCAGCAGTTTCGGGGGGCGCCCCGATGAAAAACTGTTTTTT.

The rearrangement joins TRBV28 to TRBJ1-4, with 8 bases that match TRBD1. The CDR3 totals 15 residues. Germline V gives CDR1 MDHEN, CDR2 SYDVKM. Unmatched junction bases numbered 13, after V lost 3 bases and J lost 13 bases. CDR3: CASSFWAETGGLLFF. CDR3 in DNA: TGTGCCAGCAGTTTCTGGGCAGAAACAGGGGGATTACTGTTTTTT.

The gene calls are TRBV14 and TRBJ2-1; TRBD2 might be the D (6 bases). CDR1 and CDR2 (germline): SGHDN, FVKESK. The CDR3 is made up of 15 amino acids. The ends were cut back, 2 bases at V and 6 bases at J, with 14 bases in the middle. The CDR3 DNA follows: TGTGCCAGCAGCCAACCTAGCGCGTATCTCAATGAGCAGTTCTTC. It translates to CASSQPSAYLNEQFF. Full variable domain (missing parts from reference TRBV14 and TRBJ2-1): EAGVTQFPSHSVIEKGQTVTLRCDPISGHDNLYWYRRVMGKEIKFLLHFVKESKQDESGMPNNRFLAERTGGTYSTLKVQPAELEDSGVYFCASSQPSAYLNEQFFGPGTRLTVL.

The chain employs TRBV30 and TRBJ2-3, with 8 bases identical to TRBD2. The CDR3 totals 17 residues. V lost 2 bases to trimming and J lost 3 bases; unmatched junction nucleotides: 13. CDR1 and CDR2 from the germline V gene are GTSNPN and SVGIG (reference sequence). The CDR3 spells CAWSLLMSGSQTDTQYF. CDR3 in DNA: TGTGCCTGGAGTTTATTGATGAGCGGGAGTCAAACAGATACGCAGTATTTT.

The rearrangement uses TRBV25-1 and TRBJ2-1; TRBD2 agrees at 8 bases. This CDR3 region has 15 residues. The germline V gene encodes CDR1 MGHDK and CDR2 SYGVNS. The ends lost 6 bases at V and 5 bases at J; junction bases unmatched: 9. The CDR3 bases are TGTGCCAGCAGCCCACGGGGGGGGGATAACAATGAGCAGTTCTTC. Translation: CASSPRGGDNNEQFF.

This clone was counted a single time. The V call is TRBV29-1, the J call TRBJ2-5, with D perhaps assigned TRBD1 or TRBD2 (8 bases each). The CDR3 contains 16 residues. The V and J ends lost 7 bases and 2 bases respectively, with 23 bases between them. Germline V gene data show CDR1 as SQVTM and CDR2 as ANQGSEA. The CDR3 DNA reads TGCAGCGCGAGGACAGGGTTAAGCGGGGGACAAGAGACCCAGTACTTC. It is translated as CSARTGLSGGQETQYF.

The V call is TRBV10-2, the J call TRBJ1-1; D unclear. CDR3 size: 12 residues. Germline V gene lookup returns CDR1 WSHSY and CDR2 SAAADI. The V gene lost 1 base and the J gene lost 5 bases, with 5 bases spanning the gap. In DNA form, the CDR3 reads TGCGCCAGCAGTGAGTGGTCGACTGAAGCTTTCTTT. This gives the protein CASSEWSTEAFF.

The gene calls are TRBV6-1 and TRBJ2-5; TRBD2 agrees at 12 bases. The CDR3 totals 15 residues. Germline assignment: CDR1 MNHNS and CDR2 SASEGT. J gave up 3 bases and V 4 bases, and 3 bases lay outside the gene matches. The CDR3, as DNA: TGTGCCAGCAGTGGGACTAGCGGGGCAAAAGAGACCCAGTACTTC. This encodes CASSGTSGAKETQYF.

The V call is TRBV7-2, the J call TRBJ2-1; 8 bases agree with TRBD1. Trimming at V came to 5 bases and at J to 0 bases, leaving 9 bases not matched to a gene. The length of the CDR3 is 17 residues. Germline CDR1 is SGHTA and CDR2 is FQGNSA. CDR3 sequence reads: CASSRQTGASSYNEQFF. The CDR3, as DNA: TGTGCCAGCAGCCGACAGACAGGGGCGAGCTCCTACAATGAGCAGTTCTTC.

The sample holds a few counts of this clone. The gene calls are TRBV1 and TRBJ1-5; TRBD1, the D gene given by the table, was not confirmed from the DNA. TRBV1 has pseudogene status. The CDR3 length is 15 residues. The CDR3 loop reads CTSSQDQGQKQPQHF. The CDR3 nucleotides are TGCACCAGCAGCCAAGATCAGGGACAGAAGCAGCCCCAGCATTTT.

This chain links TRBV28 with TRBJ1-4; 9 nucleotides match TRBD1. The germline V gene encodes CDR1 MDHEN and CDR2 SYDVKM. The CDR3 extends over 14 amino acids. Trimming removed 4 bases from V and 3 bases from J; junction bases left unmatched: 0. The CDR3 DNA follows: TGTGCCAGCAGTTGGACAGGGGCTAATGAAAAACTGTTTTTT. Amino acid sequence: CASSWTGANEKLFF.

For the CDR3, the DNA is TGTGCCGGGACTAGGACCCTCAACAATGAGCAGTTCTTC. This translates into CAGTRTLNNEQFF. This chain links TRBV30 with TRBJ2-1; 8 bases align to TRBD2. The CDR3 extends over 13 amino acids. Germline CDR1 and CDR2: GTSNPN and SVGIG (reference sequence). The J segment lost 5 bases and the V segment lost 8 bases, leaving 8 bases of the junction unmatched.

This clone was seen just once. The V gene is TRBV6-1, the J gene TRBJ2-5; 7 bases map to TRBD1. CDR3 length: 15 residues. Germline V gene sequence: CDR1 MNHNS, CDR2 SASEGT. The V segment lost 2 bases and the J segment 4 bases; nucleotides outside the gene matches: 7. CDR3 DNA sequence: TGTGCCAGCAGTGAACGACAGGGAACTCGAGAGACCCAGTACTTC. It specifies CASSERQGTRETQYF.

CDR3 DNA: TGCGCCAGCAGCCAATCGGAGGGGCTGAGAGAGCAGTACTTC. It specifies CASSQSEGLREQYF. The chain couples TRBV4-1 to TRBJ2-7; D is possibly TRBD2 (6 bases). This CDR3 has 14 residues. Trimming took 2 bases from V and 7 from J, leaving 15 bases between them. The germline V gene encodes CDR1 MGHRA and CDR2 YSYEKL.

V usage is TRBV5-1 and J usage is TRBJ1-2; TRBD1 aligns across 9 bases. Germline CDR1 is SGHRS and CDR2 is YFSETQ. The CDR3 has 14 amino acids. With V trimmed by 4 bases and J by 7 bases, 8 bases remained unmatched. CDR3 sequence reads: CASSQRGQGGGYTF. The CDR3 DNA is TGCGCCAGCAGCCAGAGGGGACAGGGCGGTGGCTACACCTTC.

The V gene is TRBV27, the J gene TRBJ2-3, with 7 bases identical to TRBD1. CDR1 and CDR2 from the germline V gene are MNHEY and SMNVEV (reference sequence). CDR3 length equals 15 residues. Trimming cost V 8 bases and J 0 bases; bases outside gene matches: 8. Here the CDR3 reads CASGLGGQSTDTQYF. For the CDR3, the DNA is TGTGCCAGCGGGCTAGGGGGCCAGAGCACAGATACGCAGTATTTT.

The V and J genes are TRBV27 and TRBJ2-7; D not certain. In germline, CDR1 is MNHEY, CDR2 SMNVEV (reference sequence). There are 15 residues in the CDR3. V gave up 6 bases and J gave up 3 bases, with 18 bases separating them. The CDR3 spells CASSPLPSRFYEQYF. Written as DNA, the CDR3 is TGTGCCAGCAGCCCCCTCCCCTCCAGGTTCTACGAGCAGTACTTC.

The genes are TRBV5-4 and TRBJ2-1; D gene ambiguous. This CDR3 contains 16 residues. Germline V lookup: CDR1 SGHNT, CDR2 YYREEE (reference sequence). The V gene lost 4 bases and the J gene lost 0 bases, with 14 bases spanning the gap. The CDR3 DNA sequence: TGTGCCAGCAGCACGGACGGTGGGGACTCCTACAATGAGCAGTTCTTC. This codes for CASSTDGGDSYNEQFF.